Here is one T cell receptor (beta chain) with its context. Authors' methods: Amplification of reference gene primers provided the estimated nucleated cell counts. Profiling relied on immunoSEQ multiplex PCR, and the TCRdb table lists in-frame clones only, not all of them. The V and J calls and the clone size are those of that table, but D and trimming were determined from the DNA. The sample records about 250,000 clones, roughly 88% being singletons. The data stem from a study of blood T cell repertoires in COVID-19. About the study: COVID-19 samples collected from the United States, Italy and Spain covered acute and convalescent phases. PBMCs, B-cell-depleted T cells, or T cells provided the cDNA or gDNA that made up the material.

Trimming removed 0 bases from V and 4 bases from J, with 2 bases in between. CDR1 is SGHDT, CDR2 YYEEEE, per germline. CDR3 length: 12 residues. The sample consisted of peripheral blood. The sequence was obtained from a woman younger than 45 with acute or convalescent COVID-19. V is TRBV5-6 and J is TRBJ1-5; D not certain. The CDR3 loop reads CASSLANQPQHF. The CDR3 nucleotides read TGTGCCAGCAGCTTGGCGAATCAGCCCCAGCATTTT.